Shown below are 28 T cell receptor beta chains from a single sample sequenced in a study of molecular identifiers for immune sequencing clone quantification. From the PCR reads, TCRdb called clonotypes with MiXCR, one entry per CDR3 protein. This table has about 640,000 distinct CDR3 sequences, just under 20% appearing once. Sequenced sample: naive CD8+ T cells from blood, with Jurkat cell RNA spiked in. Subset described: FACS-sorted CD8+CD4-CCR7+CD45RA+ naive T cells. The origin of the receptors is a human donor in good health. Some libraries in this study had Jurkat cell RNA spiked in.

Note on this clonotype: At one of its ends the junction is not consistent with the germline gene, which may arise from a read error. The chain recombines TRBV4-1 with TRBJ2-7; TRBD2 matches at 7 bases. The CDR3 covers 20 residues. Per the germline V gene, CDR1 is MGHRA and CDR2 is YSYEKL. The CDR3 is CASGQDSRRIAGWSSYEQYF. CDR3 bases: TGCGCCAGCGGCCAAGATTCGAGACGGATAGCGGGCTGGAGCTCCTACGAGCAGTACTTC.

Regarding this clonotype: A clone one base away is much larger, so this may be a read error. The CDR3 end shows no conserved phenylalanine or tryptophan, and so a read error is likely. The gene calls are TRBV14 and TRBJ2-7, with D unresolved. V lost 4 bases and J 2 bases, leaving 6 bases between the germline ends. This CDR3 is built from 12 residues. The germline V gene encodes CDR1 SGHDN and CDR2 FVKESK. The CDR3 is CASSPNTYEQYL. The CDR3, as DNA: TGTGCCAGCAGCCCAAACACCTACGAGCAGTACCTC.

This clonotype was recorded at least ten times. The chain's CDR3 is CASSQDRYGPYEQYF. In DNA form, the CDR3 reads TGCGCCAGCAGCCAAGATCGGTACGGCCCCTACGAGCAGTACTTC. The rearrangement joins TRBV4-3 to TRBJ2-7, with no clear D. Germline assignment: CDR1 LGHNA and CDR2 YSLEER. CDR3 length: 15 residues. The ends were cut back, 0 bases at V and 2 bases at J, with 11 bases in the middle.

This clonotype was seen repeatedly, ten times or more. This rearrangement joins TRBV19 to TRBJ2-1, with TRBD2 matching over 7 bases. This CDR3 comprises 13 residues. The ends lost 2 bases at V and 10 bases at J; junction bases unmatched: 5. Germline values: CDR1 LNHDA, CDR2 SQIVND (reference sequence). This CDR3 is CASSITAGDEQFF. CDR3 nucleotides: TGTGCCAGTAGTATAACGGCGGGAGACGAGCAGTTCTTC.

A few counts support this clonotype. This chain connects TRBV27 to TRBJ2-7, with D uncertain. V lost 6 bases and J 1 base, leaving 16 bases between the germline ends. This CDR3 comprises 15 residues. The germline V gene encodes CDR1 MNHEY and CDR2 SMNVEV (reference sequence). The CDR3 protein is CASRLRGSRSYEQYF. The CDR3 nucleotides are TGTGCCAGCAGATTACGTGGGTCTCGATCCTACGAGCAGTACTTC.

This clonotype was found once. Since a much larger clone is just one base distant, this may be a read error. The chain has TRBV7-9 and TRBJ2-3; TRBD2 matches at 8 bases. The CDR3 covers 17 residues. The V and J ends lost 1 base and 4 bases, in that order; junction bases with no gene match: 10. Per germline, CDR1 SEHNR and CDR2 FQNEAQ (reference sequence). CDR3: CASSLDGAGGHADTQYF. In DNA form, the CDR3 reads TGTGCCAGCAGCTTAGACGGGGCGGGAGGACACGCAGATACGCAGTATTTT.

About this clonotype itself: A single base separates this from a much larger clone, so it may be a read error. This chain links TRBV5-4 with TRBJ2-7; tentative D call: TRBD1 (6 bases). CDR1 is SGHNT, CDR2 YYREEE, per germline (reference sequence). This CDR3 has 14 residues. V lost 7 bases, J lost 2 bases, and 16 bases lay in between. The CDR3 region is CASGMGRGPYEQYF. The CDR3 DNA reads TGTGCCAGCGGGATGGGCAGGGGCCCCTACGAGCAGTACTTC.

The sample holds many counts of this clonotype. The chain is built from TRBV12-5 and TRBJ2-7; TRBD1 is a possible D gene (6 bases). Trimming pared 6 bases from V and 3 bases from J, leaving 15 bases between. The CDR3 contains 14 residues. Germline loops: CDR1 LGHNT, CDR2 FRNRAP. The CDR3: CASGDGQPIYEQYF. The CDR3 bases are TGTGCTAGTGGGGACGGACAGCCCATCTACGAGCAGTACTTC.

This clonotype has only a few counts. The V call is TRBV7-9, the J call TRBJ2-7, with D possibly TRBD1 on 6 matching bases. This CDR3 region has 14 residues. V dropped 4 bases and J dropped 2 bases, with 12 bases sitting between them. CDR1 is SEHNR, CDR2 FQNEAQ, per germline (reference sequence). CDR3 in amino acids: CASSSGGRPYEQYF. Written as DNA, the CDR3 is TGTGCCAGCAGCTCTGGGGGCAGGCCCTACGAGCAGTACTTC.

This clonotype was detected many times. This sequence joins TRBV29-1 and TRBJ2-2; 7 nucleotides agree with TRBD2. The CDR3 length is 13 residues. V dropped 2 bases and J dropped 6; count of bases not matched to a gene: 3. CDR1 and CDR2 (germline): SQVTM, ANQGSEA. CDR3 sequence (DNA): TGCAGCGTTGAACGGGAGGACGCCGGGGAGCTGTTTTTT. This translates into CSVEREDAGELFF.

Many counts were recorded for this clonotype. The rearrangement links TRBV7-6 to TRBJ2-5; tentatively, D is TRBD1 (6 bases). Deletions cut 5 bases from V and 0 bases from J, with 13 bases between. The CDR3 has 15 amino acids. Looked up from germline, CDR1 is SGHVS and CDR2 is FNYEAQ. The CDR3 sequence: CASSQGQRYQETQYF. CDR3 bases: TGTGCCAGCAGCCAAGGACAGAGATACCAAGAGACCCAGTACTTC.

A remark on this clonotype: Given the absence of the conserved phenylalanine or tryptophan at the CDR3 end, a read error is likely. The CDR3: CASSLLSSPQETQYS. The CDR3 nucleotides are TGTGCCAGCAGCCTCCTCTCGAGCCCCCAAGAGACCCAGTACTCC. The rearrangement links TRBV9 to TRBJ2-5, with D unresolved. Germline CDR1 is SGDLS and CDR2 is YYNGEE. CDR3 length equals 15 residues. V lost 4 bases and J lost 1, with 14 bases in between.

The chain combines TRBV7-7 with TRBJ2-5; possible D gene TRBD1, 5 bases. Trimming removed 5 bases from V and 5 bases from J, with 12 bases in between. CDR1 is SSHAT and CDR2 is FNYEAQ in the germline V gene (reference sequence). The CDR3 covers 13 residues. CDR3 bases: TGTGCCAGCAGCAATTCAGGGCGGGAGACCCAGTACTTC. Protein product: CASSNSGRETQYF.

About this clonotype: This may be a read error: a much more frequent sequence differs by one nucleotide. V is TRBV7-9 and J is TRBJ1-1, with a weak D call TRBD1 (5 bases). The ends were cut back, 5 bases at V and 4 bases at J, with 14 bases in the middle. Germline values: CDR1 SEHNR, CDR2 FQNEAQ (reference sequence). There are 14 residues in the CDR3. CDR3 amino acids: CASSPTTASTEAFF. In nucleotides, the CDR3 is TGTGCCAGCAGCCCGACGACAGCGAGCACTGAAGCTTTCTTT.

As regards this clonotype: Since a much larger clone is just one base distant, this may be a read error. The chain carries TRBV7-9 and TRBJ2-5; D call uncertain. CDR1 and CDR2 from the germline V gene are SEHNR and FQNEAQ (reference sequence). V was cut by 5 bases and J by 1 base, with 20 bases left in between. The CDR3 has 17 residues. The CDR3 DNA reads TGTGCCAGCAGCACCAGGTTTAAGGTTTACGTCCAAGAGACCCAGTACTTC. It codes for CASSTRFKVYVQETQYF.

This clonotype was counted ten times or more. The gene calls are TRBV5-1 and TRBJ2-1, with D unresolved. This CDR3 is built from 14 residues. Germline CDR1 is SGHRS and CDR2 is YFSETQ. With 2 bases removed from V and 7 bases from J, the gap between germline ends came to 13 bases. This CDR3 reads CASSFELGINEQFF. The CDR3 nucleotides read TGCGCCAGCAGCTTCGAATTGGGAATTAATGAGCAGTTCTTC.

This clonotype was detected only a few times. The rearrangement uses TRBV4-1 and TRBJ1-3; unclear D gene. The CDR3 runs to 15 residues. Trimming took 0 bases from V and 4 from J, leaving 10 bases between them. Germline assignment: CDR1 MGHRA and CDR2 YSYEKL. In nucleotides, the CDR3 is TGCGCCAGCAGCCAAGATCAAGGGTACGGAAACACCATATATTTT. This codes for CASSQDQGYGNTIYF.

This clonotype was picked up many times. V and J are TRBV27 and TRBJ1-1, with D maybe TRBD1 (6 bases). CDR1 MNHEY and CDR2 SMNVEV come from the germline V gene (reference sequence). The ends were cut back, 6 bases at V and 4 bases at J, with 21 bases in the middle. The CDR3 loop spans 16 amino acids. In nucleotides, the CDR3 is TGTGCCAGCAGCGGTCTGTGGGGAGGGGGGGCCACTGAAGCTTTCTTT. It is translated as CASSGLWGGGATEAFF.

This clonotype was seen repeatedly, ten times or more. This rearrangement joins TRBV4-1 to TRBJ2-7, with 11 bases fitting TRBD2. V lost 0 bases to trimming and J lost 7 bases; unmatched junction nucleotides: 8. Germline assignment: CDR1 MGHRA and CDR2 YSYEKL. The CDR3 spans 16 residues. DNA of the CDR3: TGCGCCAGCAGCCAAGATGCGGGACTAGCGGTAAGGGAGCAGTACTTC. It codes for CASSQDAGLAVREQYF.

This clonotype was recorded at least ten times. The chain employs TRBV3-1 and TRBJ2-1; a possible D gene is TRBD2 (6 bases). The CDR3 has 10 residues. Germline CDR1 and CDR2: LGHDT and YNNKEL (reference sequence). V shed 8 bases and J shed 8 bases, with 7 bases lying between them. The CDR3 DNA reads TGTGCCAGCGGGGAGGATGAGCAGTTCTTC. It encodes CASGEDEQFF.

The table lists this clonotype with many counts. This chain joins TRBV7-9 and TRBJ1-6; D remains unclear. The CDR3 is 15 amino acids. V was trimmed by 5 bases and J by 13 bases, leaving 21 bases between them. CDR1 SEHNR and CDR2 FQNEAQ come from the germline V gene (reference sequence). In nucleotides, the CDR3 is TGTGCCAGCAGCACAAGGACGGATGAATTCAGGCCCCTCCACTTT. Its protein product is CASSTRTDEFRPLHF. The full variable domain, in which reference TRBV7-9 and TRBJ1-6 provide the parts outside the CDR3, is DTGVSQNPRHKITKRGQNVTFRCDPISEHNRLYWYRQTLGQGPEFLTYFQNEAQLEKSRLLSDRFSAERPKGSFSTLEIQRTEQGDSAMYLCASSTRTDEFRPLHFGNGTRLTVT.

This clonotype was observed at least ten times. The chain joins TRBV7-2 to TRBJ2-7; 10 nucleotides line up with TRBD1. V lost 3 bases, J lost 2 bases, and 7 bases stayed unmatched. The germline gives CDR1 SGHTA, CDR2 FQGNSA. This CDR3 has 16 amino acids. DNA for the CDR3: TGTGCCAGCAGCTTTACGGGGACAGGGGCTCCCTACGAGCAGTACTTC. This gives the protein CASSFTGTGAPYEQYF.

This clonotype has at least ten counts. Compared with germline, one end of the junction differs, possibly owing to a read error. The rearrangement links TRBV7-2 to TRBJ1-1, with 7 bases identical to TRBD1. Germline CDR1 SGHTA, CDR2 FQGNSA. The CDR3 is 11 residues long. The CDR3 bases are TGTGCCAGCAGCACGATTGACAGGGCCCTCTTT. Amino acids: CASSTIDRALF.

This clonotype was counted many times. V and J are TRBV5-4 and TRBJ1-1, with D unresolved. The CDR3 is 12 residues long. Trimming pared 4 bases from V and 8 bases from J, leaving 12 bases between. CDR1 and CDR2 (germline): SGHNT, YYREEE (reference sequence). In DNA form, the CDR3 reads TGTGCCAGCAGCATTCCCTCAGGAGAAGCTTTCTTT. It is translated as CASSIPSGEAFF.

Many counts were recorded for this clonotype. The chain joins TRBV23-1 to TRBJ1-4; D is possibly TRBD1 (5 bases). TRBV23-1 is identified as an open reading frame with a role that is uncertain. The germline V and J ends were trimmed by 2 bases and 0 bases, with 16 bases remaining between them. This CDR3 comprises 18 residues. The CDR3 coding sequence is TGCGCCAGCAGTCAAATAGGACAATCGGAAGCAACTAATGAAAAACTGTTTTTT. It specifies CASSQIGQSEATNEKLFF.

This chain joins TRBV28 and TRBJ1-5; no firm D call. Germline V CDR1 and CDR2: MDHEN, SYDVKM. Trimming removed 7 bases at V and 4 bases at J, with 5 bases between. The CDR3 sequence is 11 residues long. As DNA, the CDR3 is TGTGCCAGCACCCAGAATCAGCCCCAGCATTTT. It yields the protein CASTQNQPQHF.

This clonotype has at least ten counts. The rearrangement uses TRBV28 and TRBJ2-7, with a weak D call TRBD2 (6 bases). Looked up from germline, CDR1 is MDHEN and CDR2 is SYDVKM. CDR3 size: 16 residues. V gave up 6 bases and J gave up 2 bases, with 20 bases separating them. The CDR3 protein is CASSPLGGAGPYEQYF. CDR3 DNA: TGTGCCAGCAGCCCCCTGGGAGGAGCGGGTCCCTACGAGCAGTACTTC.

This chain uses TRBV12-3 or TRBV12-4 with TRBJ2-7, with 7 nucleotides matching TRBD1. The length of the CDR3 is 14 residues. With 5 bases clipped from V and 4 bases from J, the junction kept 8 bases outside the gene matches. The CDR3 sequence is CASSTGVGIYEQYF. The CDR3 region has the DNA TGTGCCAGCAGTACAGGGGTGGGAATTTACGAGCAGTACTTC.